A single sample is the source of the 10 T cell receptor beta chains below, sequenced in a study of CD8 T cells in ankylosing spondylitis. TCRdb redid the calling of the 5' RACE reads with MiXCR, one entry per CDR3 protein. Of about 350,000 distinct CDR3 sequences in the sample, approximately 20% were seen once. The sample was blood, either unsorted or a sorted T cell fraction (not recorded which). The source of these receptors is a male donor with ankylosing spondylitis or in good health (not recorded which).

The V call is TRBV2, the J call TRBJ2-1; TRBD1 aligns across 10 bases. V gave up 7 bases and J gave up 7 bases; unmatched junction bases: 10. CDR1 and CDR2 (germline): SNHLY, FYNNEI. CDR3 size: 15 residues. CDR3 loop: CASTIGTGESNEQFF. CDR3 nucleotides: TGTGCCAGCACCATAGGGACAGGGGAATCGAATGAGCAGTTCTTC.

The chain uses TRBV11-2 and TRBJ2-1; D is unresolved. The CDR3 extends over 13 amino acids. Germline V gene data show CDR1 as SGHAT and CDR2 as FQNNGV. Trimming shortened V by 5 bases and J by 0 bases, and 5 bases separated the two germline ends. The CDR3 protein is CASSQLSYNEQFF. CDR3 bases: TGTGCCAGCAGCCAACTCTCCTACAATGAGCAGTTCTTC.

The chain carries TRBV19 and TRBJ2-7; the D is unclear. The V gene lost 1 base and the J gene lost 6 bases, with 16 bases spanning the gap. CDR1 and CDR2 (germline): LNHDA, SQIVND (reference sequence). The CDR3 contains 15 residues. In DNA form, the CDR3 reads TGTGCCAGTAGTATAGTACCTGAGGTGTGGGCCGAGCAGTACTTC. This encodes CASSIVPEVWAEQYF.

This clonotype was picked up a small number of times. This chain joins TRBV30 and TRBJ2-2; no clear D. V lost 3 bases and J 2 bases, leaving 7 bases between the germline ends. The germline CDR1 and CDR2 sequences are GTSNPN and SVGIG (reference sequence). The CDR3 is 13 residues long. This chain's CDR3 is CAWRNVNTGELFF. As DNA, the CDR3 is TGTGCCTGGAGGAACGTTAACACCGGGGAGCTGTTTTTT.

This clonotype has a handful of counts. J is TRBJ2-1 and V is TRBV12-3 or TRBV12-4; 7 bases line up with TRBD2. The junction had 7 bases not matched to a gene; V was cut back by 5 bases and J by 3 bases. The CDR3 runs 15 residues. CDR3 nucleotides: TGTGCCAGCAGTCCTATGGGGGGGTACTACAATGAGCAGTTCTTC. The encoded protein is CASSPMGGYYNEQFF.

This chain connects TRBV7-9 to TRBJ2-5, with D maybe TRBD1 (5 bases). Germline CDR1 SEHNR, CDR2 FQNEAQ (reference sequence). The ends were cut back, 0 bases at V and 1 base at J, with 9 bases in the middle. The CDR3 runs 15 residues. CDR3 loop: CASSLARATQETQYF. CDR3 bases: TGTGCCAGCAGCTTAGCCAGGGCGACCCAAGAGACCCAGTACTTC.

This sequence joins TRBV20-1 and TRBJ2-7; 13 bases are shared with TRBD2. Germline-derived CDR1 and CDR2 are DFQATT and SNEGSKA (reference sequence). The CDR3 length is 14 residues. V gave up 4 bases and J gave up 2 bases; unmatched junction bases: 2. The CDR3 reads CSAKGTSGAYEQYF. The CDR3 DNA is TGCAGTGCTAAAGGGACTAGCGGGGCCTACGAGCAGTACTTC.

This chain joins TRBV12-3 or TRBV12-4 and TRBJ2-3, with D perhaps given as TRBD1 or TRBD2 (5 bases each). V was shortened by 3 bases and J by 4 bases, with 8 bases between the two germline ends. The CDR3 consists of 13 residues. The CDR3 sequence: CASSLGEPDTQYF. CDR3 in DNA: TGTGCCAGCAGTTTGGGGGAGCCAGATACGCAGTATTTT.

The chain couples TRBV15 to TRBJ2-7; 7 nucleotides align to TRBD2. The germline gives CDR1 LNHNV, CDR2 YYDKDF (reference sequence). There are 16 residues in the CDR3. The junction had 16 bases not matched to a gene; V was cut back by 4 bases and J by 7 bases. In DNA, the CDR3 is TGTGCCACCAGCAACCCCGGGGACTACCAACCCCAAGAGCAGTACTTC. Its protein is CATSNPGDYQPQEQYF.

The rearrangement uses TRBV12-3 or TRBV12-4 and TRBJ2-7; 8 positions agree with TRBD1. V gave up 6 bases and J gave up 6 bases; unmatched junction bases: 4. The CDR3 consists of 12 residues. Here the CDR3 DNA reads TGTGCCAGCAGCACGGGGACAGGCGAGCAGTACTTC. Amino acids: CASSTGTGEQYF.